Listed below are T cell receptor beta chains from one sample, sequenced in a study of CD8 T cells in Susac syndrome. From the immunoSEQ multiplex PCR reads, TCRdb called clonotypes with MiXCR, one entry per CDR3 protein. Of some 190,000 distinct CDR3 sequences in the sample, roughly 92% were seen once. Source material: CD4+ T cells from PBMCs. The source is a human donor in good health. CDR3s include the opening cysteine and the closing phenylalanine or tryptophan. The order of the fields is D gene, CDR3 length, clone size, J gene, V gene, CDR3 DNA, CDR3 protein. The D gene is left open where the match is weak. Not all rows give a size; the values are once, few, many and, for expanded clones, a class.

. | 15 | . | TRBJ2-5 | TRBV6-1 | TGTGCCAGCAGTTCCCGCGCGGCAGGGGTGGAGACCCAGTACTTC | CASSSRAAGVETQYF
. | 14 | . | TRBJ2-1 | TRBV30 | TGTGCCTGGAATAGGGGGGTCTCCTACAATGAGCAGTTCTTC | CAWNRGVSYNEQFF
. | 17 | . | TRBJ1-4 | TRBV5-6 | TGTGCCAGCAGCCAGGACCCCCTTCGGGGCGATATTGAAAAACTGTTTTTT | CASSQDPLRGDIEKLFF
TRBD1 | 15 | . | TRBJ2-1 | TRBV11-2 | TGTGCCAGCAGCTTAGCGACAGGGCTACAATGGGAGCAGTTCTTC | CASSLATGLQWEQFF
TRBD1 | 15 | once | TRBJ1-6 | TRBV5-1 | TGCGCCAGCAGCTTGGGGGACAGGGCAATTTCACCCCTCCACTTT | CASSLGDRAISPLHF
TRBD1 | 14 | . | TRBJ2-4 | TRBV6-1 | TGTGCCAGCCGGGACAGGCTAGCCAAAAACATTCAGTACTTC | CASRDRLAKNIQYF
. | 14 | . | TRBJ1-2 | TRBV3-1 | TGTGCCAGCAGCCCACCGGGACGGCGGACGGGCTACACCTTC | CASSPPGRRTGYTF
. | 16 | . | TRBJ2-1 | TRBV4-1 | TGCGCCAGCAGCCAGATATCACTAGTGGAGTACAATGAGCAGTTCTTC | CASSQISLVEYNEQFF
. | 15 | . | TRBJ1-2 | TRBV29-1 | TGCAGCGTTGAGTCTTCGGCAGGGTGGGGCTATGGCTACACCTTC | CSVESSAGWGYGYTF
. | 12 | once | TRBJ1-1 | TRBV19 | TGTGCCAGTAGTATGGGGAACACTGAAGCTTTCTTT | CASSMGNTEAFF
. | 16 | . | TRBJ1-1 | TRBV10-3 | TGTGCCATCAGTGAGTCGACTCACAGGACGAACACTGAAGCTTTCTTT | CAISESTHRTNTEAFF
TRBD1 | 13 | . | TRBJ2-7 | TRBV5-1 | TGCGCCAGCAGCGGGACAGGGGTCTACGAGCAGTACTTC | CASSGTGVYEQYF
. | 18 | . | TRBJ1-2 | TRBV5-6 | TGTGCCAGCAGCTCCGGTCGAGACCACCTTTTGGGATTGTATGGCTACACCTTC | CASSSGRDHLLGLYGYTF
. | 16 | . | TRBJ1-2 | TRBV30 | TGTGCCTGGAGTCGCCTCCTGCTCCTAGCTAACTATGGCTACACCTTC | CAWSRLLLLANYGYTF
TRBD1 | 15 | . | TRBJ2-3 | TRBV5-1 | TGCGCCAGCAGCCCCCAGGTGGCAGGGGGAGATACGCAGTATTTT | CASSPQVAGGDTQYF
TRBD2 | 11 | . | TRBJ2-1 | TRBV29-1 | TGCAGCGTTGGGGCTAGCGGCGAGCAGTTCTTC | CSVGASGEQFF
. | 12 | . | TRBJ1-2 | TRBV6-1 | TGTGCCAGCGGGGTTTCAGGCTATGGCTACACCTTC | CASGVSGYGYTF
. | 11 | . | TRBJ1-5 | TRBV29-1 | TGCAGCGTGGGGGGGGGCCAGCCCCAGCATTTT | CSVGGGQPQHF
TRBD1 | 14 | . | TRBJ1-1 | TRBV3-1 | TGTGCCAGCAACATCGGGACAGGGGCCACTGAAGCTTTCTTT | CASNIGTGATEAFF
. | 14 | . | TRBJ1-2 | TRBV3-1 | TGTGCCAGCACCCAGGGGACATGGAACTATGGCTACACCTTC | CASTQGTWNYGYTF
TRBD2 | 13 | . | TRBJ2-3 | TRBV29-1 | TGCAGCGTTGGGACTAGCAGTGCAGATACGCAGTATTTT | CSVGTSSADTQYF
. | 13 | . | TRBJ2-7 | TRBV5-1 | TGCGCCAGCAACGGGGAGGACTCCTACGAGCAGTACTTC | CASNGEDSYEQYF
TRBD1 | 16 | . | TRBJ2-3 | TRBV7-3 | TGTGCCAGCAGCTCCACGGCCGGGACAGGGTTAGATACGCAGTATTTT | CASSSTAGTGLDTQYF
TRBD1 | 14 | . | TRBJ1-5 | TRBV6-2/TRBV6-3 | TGTGCCAGCAGTTTGAGACAGGGGGGAATCCCCCAGCATTTT | CASSLRQGGIPQHF
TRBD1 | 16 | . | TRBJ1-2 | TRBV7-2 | TGTGCCAGCAGCTTAGAGGGGGCGAATCCTAACTATGGCTACACCTTC | CASSLEGANPNYGYTF
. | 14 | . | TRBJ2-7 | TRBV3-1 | TGTGCCAGCAGCTATTTCCAGGGGACCTACGAGCAGTACTTC | CASSYFQGTYEQYF
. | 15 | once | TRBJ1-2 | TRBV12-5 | TGTGCTAGTGGTTTGGTACGGGGGGCTGGTTATGGCTACACCTTC | CASGLVRGAGYGYTF
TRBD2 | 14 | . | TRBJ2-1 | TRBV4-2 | TGTGCCACCTACGGGGCGGGGGGGCCGGATGAGCAGTTCTTC | CATYGAGGPDEQFF
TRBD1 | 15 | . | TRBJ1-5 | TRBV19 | TGTGCCAGTAAGAGAGGGGGCGGACGGAATCAGCCCCAGCATTTT | CASKRGGGRNQPQHF
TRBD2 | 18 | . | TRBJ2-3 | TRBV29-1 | TGCAGCGTTACTGGACTAGCGGGGGCCTTTACCACCACAGATACGCAGTATTTT | CSVTGLAGAFTTTDTQYF
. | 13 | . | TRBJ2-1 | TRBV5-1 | TGCGCCAGCAGCCGGGCGGTGAACAATGAGCAGTTCTTC | CASSRAVNNEQFF